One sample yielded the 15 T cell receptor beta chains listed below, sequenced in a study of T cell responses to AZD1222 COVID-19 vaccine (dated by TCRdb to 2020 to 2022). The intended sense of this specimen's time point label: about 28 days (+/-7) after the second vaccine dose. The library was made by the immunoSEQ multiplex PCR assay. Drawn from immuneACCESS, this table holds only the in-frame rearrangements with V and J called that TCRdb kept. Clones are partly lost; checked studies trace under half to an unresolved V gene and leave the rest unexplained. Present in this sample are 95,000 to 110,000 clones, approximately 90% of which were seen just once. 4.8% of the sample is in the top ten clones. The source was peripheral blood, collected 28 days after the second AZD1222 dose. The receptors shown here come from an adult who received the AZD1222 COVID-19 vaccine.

Here the CDR3 DNA reads TGTGCCAGCTCACCAGCGGCAGATACGCAGTATTTT. Encoded protein: CASSPAADTQYF. The chain joins TRBV18 to TRBJ2-3; D call uncertain. CDR3 length: 12 residues. Germline V gene lookup returns CDR1 KGHSH and CDR2 LQKENI. The V and J ends lost 2 bases and 4 bases respectively, with 4 bases between them. Full variable domain (remainder filled in from reference TRBV18 and TRBJ2-3): NAGVMQNPRHLVRRRGQEARLRCSPMKGHSHVYWYRQLPEEGLKFMVYLQKENIIDESGMPKERFSAEFPKEGPSILRIQQVVRGDSAAYFCASSPAADTQYFGPGTRLTVL.

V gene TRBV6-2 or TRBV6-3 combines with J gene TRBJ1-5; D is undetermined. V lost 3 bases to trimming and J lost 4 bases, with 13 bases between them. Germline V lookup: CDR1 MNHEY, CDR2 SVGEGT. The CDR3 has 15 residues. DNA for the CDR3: TGTGCCAGCAGTTATATATTGTTGGGAAATCAGCCCCAGCATTTT. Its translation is CASSYILLGNQPQHF.

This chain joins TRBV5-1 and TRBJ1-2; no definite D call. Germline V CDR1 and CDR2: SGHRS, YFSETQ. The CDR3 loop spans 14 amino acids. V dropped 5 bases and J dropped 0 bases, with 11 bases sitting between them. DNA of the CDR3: TGCGCCAGCAGACCAGACGGGACTAACTATGGCTACACCTTC. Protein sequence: CASRPDGTNYGYTF.

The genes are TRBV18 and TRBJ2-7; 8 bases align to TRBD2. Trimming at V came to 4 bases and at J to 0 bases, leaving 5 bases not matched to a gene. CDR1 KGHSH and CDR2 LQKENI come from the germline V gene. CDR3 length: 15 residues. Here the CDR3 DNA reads TGTGCCAGCTCACTTACCAGCGGGGGCTCCTACGAGCAGTACTTC. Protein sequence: CASSLTSGGSYEQYF.

The CDR3 reads CASSELGTGGHEQYF. The CDR3 DNA reads as TGTGCCAGCAGTGAACTCGGGACAGGGGGTCACGAGCAGTACTTC. This rearrangement joins TRBV2 to TRBJ2-7, with 11 bases matching TRBD1. The ends lost 2 bases at V and 5 bases at J; junction bases unmatched: 5. The CDR3 extends over 15 amino acids. The V gene's germline CDR1 is SNHLY and CDR2 FYNNEI.

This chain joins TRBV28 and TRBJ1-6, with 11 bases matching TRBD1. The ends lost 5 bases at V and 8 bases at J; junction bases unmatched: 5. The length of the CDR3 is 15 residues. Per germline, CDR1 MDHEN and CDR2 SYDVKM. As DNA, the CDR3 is TGTGCCAGCAGTACCGGGACAGGGGGGGATTCACCCCTCCACTTT. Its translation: CASSTGTGGDSPLHF. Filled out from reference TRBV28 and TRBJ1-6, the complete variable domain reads DVKVTQSSRYLVKRTGEKVFLECVQDMDHENMFWYRQDPGLGLRLIYFSYDVKMKEKGDIPEGYSVSREKKERFSLILESASTNQTSMYLCASSTGTGGDSPLHFGNGTRLTVT.

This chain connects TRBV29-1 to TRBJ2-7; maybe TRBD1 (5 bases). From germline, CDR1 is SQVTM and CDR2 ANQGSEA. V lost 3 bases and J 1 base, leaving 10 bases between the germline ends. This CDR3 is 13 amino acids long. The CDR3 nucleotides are TGCAGCGTTGAGGGCAGGGATTCCTACGAGCAGTACTTC. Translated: CSVEGRDSYEQYF.

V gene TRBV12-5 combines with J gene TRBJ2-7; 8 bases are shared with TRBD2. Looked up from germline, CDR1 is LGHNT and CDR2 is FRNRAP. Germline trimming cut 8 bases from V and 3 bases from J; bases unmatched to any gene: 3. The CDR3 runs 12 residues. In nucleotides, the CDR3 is TGTGCTAGTAGCGGGGGCCGCTACGAGCAGTACTTC. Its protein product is CASSGGRYEQYF.

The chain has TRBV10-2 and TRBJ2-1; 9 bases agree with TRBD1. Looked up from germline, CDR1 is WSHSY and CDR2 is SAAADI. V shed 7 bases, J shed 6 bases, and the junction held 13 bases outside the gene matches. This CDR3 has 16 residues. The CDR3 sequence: CASKDYRGLATNEQFF. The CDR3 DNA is TGCGCCAGCAAAGATTACAGGGGGCTAGCAACCAATGAGCAGTTCTTC.

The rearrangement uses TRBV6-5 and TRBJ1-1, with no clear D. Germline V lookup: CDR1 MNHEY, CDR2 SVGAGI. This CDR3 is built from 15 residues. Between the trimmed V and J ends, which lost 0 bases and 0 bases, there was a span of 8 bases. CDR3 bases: TGTGCCAGCAGTTACTCCGGCAGAGTGAACACTGAAGCTTTCTTT. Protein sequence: CASSYSGRVNTEAFF.

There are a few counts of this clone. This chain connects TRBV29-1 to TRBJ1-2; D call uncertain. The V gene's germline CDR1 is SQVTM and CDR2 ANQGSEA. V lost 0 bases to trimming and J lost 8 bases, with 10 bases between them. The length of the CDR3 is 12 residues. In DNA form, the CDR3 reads TGCAGCGTTGAAGATATGAGGGCGGGCTACACCTTC. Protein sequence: CSVEDMRAGYTF.

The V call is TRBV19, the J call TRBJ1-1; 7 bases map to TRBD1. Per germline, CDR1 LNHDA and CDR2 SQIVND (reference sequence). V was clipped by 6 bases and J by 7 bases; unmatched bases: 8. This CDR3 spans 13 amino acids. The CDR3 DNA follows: TGTGCCAGTAGCCGGGACAGAGTTCGTGAAGCTTTCTTT. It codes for CASSRDRVREAFF.

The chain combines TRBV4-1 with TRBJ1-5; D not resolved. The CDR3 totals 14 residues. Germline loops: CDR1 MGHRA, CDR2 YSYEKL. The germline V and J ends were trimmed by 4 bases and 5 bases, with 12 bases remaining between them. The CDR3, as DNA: TGCGCCAGCAGCCCGAACGCCGGGGATCAGCCCCAGCATTTT. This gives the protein CASSPNAGDQPQHF.

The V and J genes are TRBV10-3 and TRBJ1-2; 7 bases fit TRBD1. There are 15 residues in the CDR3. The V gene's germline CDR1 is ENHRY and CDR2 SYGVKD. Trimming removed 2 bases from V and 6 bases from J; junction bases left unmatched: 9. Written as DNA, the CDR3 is TGTGCCATCAGTGAGCGTATAGGGGGCTTGGATGGCTACACCTTC. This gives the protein CAISERIGGLDGYTF.

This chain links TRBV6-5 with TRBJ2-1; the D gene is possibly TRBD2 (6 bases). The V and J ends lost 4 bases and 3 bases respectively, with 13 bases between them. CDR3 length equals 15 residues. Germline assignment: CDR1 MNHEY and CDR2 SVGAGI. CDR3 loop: CASSSGTAFYNEQFF. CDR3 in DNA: TGTGCCAGCAGTTCGGGGACTGCTTTCTACAATGAGCAGTTCTTC.